A selection of T cell receptor beta chains follows, all from one sample in a study of blood T cell repertoires in COVID-19. Data came from immunoSEQ multiplex PCR; TCRdb stores just in-frame clones and leaves some out. The table includes 200,000 or so clones, 70% to 85% detected once. Sequenced material: peripheral blood. These receptors came from a man between 35 and 55 years old who had recovered from COVID-19. The CDR3 runs from the conserved cysteine through the conserved F or W. D genes are given only for firm matches. Part of the rows lack a size; the others show once, few, many or a class for expanded clones.

D gene: TRBD1; J gene: TRBJ1-4; V gene: TRBV3-1/TRBV3-2; clone size: .; CDR3 protein: CASSPTGANEKLFF; CDR3 DNA: TGTGCCAGCAGCCCGACAGGGGCTAATGAAAAACTGTTTTTT
D gene: .; J gene: TRBJ2-5; V gene: TRBV11-2; clone size: .; CDR3 protein: CASSPGVGETQYF; CDR3 DNA: TGTGCCAGCAGCCCGGGGGTGGGGGAGACCCAGTACTTC
D gene: .; J gene: TRBJ2-2; V gene: TRBV5-1; clone size: .; CDR3 protein: CASSLGQGTGELFF; CDR3 DNA: TGCGCCAGCAGCTTGGGTCAGGGAACCGGGGAGCTGTTTTTT
D gene: .; J gene: TRBJ2-1; V gene: TRBV9; clone size: .; CDR3 protein: CASSVGIEQFF; CDR3 DNA: TGTGCCAGCAGCGTTGGCATCGAGCAGTTCTTC
D gene: .; J gene: TRBJ1-2; V gene: TRBV6-2/TRBV6-3; clone size: .; CDR3 protein: CASSSLRWGYTF; CDR3 DNA: TGTGCCAGCAGTTCACTACGATGGGGCTACACCTTC
D gene: TRBD2; J gene: TRBJ2-1; V gene: TRBV27; clone size: .; CDR3 protein: CASRLRASGSSYEQFF; CDR3 DNA: TGTGCCAGCAGGCTACGGGCTAGCGGGAGTAGTTATGAGCAGTTCTTC
D gene: .; J gene: TRBJ2-4; V gene: TRBV30; clone size: .; CDR3 protein: CAWEATAKNIQYF; CDR3 DNA: TGTGCCTGGGAGGCGACAGCTAAAAACATTCAGTACTTC
D gene: .; J gene: TRBJ1-5; V gene: TRBV18; clone size: .; CDR3 protein: CASSPGAGRNQPQHF; CDR3 DNA: TGTGCCAGCTCACCCGGGGCAGGGAGGAATCAGCCCCAGCATTTT
D gene: TRBD1; J gene: TRBJ2-1; V gene: TRBV9; clone size: .; CDR3 protein: CASSVAPTGLAYNEQFF; CDR3 DNA: TGTGCCAGCAGCGTAGCTCCGACAGGGTTGGCCTACAATGAGCAGTTCTTC
D gene: TRBD1; J gene: TRBJ2-7; V gene: TRBV6-5; clone size: once; CDR3 protein: CASKGQALPRYEQYF; CDR3 DNA: TGTGCCAGCAAAGGACAGGCCCTCCCGCGGTACGAGCAGTACTTC
D gene: TRBD1; J gene: TRBJ1-1; V gene: TRBV19; clone size: .; CDR3 protein: CASSIDRQGAEAFF; CDR3 DNA: TGTGCCAGTAGTATAGATCGACAGGGGGCTGAAGCTTTCTTT
D gene: TRBD2; J gene: TRBJ2-1; V gene: TRBV5-5; clone size: .; CDR3 protein: CASSTSGTSLYNEQFF; CDR3 DNA: TGTGCCAGCAGCACCTCCGGGACTAGCCTCTACAATGAGCAGTTCTTC
D gene: .; J gene: TRBJ2-3; V gene: TRBV10-3; clone size: .; CDR3 protein: CAISPDSSVKTDTQYF; CDR3 DNA: TGTGCCATCAGCCCGGACTCATCGGTCAAGACAGATACGCAGTATTTT
D gene: .; J gene: TRBJ2-5; V gene: TRBV10-3; clone size: .; CDR3 protein: CAISDRVEKLGETQYF; CDR3 DNA: TGTGCCATCAGCGACCGGGTAGAAAAATTGGGAGAGACCCAGTACTTC
D gene: .; J gene: TRBJ2-6; V gene: TRBV4-3; clone size: .; CDR3 protein: CASSYTRHGLSSGANVLTF; CDR3 DNA: TGCGCCAGCAGCTACACACGTCATGGACTGAGCTCTGGGGCCAACGTCCTGACTTTC
D gene: TRBD1; J gene: TRBJ2-2; V gene: TRBV10-1; clone size: .; CDR3 protein: CASSDRVTGELFF; CDR3 DNA: TGCGCCAGCAGCGACAGGGTAACCGGGGAGCTGTTTTTT
D gene: TRBD1; J gene: TRBJ1-2; V gene: TRBV9; clone size: .; CDR3 protein: CASGRTGGGNYGYTF; CDR3 DNA: TGTGCCAGCGGCCGGACAGGGGGCGGTAACTATGGCTACACCTTC
D gene: .; J gene: TRBJ1-2; V gene: TRBV7-8; clone size: few; CDR3 protein: CASSLGRVNYGYTF; CDR3 DNA: TGTGCCAGCAGCTTAGGCAGGGTAAACTATGGCTACACCTTC
D gene: .; J gene: TRBJ2-1; V gene: TRBV29-1; clone size: .; CDR3 protein: CSVESGFSYNEQFF; CDR3 DNA: TGCAGCGTTGAATCCGGGTTCTCCTACAATGAGCAGTTCTTC
D gene: TRBD1; J gene: TRBJ1-5; V gene: TRBV18; clone size: few; CDR3 protein: CASSPGQYSNQPQHF; CDR3 DNA: TGTGCCAGCTCACCGGGACAGTATAGCAATCAGCCCCAGCATTTT
D gene: .; J gene: TRBJ1-2; V gene: TRBV7-2; clone size: .; CDR3 protein: CASSLTPEEAVSYGYTF; CDR3 DNA: TGTGCCAGCAGCTTAACACCTGAGGAGGCGGTGAGCTATGGCTACACCTTC
D gene: TRBD1; J gene: TRBJ2-1; V gene: TRBV12-3/TRBV12-4; clone size: .; CDR3 protein: CASSYRGEDEQFF; CDR3 DNA: TGTGCCAGCAGCTACAGGGGGGAGGATGAGCAGTTCTTC
D gene: .; J gene: TRBJ2-3; V gene: TRBV6-4; clone size: .; CDR3 protein: CASRDSQTDTQYF; CDR3 DNA: TGTGCCAGCCGGGACTCCCAGACAGATACGCAGTATTTT
D gene: .; J gene: TRBJ2-7; V gene: TRBV3-1/TRBV3-2; clone size: .; CDR3 protein: CASSPSVPYEQYF; CDR3 DNA: TGTGCCAGCAGCCCTTCGGTCCCCTACGAGCAGTACTTC
D gene: .; J gene: TRBJ1-2; V gene: TRBV30; clone size: .; CDR3 protein: CAWSVLGSDYGYTF; CDR3 DNA: TGTGCCTGGAGTGTTCTGGGGAGTGACTATGGCTACACCTTC
D gene: .; J gene: TRBJ1-3; V gene: TRBV3-1/TRBV3-2; clone size: .; CDR3 protein: CASSQLSWMGDTIYF; CDR3 DNA: TGTGCCAGCAGCCAACTCTCCTGGATGGGAGACACCATATATTTT
D gene: TRBD1; J gene: TRBJ2-5; V gene: TRBV5-1; clone size: .; CDR3 protein: CASSSGQGEETQYF; CDR3 DNA: TGCGCCAGCAGCTCTGGACAGGGGGAAGAGACCCAGTACTTC
D gene: TRBD1; J gene: TRBJ2-6; V gene: TRBV2; clone size: .; CDR3 protein: CASSDRGRSAGANVLTF; CDR3 DNA: TGTGCCAGCAGTGACAGGGGGCGGTCTGCTGGGGCCAACGTCCTGACTTTC
D gene: .; J gene: TRBJ2-7; V gene: TRBV6-6; clone size: .; CDR3 protein: CASGDLYEQYF; CDR3 DNA: TGTGCCAGCGGGGACTTGTACGAGCAGTACTTC
D gene: .; J gene: TRBJ2-1; V gene: TRBV30; clone size: .; CDR3 protein: CAWSVPRTAPTYNEQFF; CDR3 DNA: TGTGCCTGGAGTGTACCAAGGACAGCGCCTACCTACAATGAGCAGTTCTTC
D gene: .; J gene: TRBJ1-5; V gene: TRBV19; clone size: .; CDR3 protein: CASSIGPGISNQPQHF; CDR3 DNA: TGTGCCAGTAGTATTGGCCCGGGGATAAGCAATCAGCCCCAGCATTTT
D gene: .; J gene: TRBJ2-6; V gene: TRBV5-1; clone size: .; CDR3 protein: CASSFQGPGANVLTF; CDR3 DNA: TGCGCCAGCAGCTTTCAGGGTCCTGGGGCCAACGTCCTGACTTTC
D gene: TRBD1; J gene: TRBJ1-1; V gene: TRBV2; clone size: .; CDR3 protein: CASSAGGGITEAFF; CDR3 DNA: TGTGCCAGCAGTGCAGGGGGCGGCATCACTGAAGCTTTCTTT
D gene: .; J gene: TRBJ1-5; V gene: TRBV19; clone size: .; CDR3 protein: CASSKTQGRRNQPQHF; CDR3 DNA: TGTGCCAGTAGCAAGACGCAGGGGAGACGCAATCAGCCCCAGCATTTT
D gene: TRBD1; J gene: TRBJ2-3; V gene: TRBV5-1; clone size: .; CDR3 protein: CASSFSRQGTDTQYF; CDR3 DNA: TGCGCCAGCAGCTTTAGCCGACAGGGAACAGATACGCAGTATTTT
D gene: .; J gene: TRBJ1-6; V gene: TRBV5-4; clone size: .; CDR3 protein: CASSRAAGKNNSPLHF; CDR3 DNA: TGTGCCAGCAGCCGCGCCGCCGGGAAAAATAATTCACCCCTCCACTTT
D gene: TRBD1; J gene: TRBJ1-2; V gene: TRBV11-2; clone size: .; CDR3 protein: CASSLRGQGNYGYTF; CDR3 DNA: TGTGCCAGCAGCCTCCGGGGACAGGGAAACTATGGCTACACCTTC
D gene: .; J gene: TRBJ2-7; V gene: TRBV18; clone size: .; CDR3 protein: CASSPPSRGSYEQYF; CDR3 DNA: TGTGCCAGCTCACCACCGAGCAGGGGCTCCTACGAGCAGTACTTC